This is a list of T cell receptor beta chains from one sample in a study of cytomegalovirus exposure and HLA in healthy donors. Sequenced by immunoSEQ multiplex PCR; TCRdb stores in-frame clones only, minus some. This sample contains roughly 100,000 clones. Sequencing was carried out using PBMCs. These TCRs come from a man in his forties in good health and CMV-seronegative. The CDR3 runs from the conserved cysteine through the conserved F or W. The order of the fields is J gene, V gene, CDR3 protein.

j_gene: TRBJ2-1; v_gene: TRBV4-3; CDR3aa: CASSQDGPGGPSYNEQFF
j_gene: TRBJ1-1; v_gene: TRBV7-8; CDR3aa: CASSLGHGTGGAFF
j_gene: TRBJ2-5; v_gene: TRBV5-1; CDR3aa: CASSLSPSGSGGETQYF
j_gene: TRBJ1-4; v_gene: TRBV11-2; CDR3aa: CASSRDRGSEKLFF
j_gene: TRBJ2-7; v_gene: TRBV7-8; CDR3aa: CASSRTSGGGYSYEQYF
j_gene: TRBJ2-6; v_gene: TRBV5-6; CDR3aa: CASSFRGTGANVLTF
j_gene: TRBJ2-7; v_gene: TRBV6-1; CDR3aa: CASSVGQGGYEQYF
j_gene: TRBJ1-1; v_gene: TRBV10-3; CDR3aa: CAIRRQGFAEAFF
j_gene: TRBJ1-4; v_gene: TRBV18; CDR3aa: CASSGNREPNEKLFF
j_gene: TRBJ2-3; v_gene: TRBV6-6; CDR3aa: CASSYSIAGQKNTQYF
j_gene: TRBJ1-3; v_gene: TRBV5-1; CDR3aa: CASREGQGAISGNTIYF
j_gene: TRBJ2-1; v_gene: TRBV18; CDR3aa: CASSQTGSYNEQFF
j_gene: TRBJ1-2; v_gene: TRBV27; CDR3aa: CASSPQSRIHYGYTF
j_gene: TRBJ2-1; v_gene: TRBV5-1; CDR3aa: CASSLEESEQFF
j_gene: TRBJ1-1; v_gene: TRBV11-3; CDR3aa: CASGGQDVEAFF
j_gene: TRBJ2-7; v_gene: TRBV30; CDR3aa: CAWSTLLASEQYF
j_gene: TRBJ2-2; v_gene: TRBV10-3; CDR3aa: CAISLSGGASGELFF
j_gene: TRBJ1-4; v_gene: TRBV30; CDR3aa: CAWTTGLDEKLFF
j_gene: TRBJ2-5; v_gene: TRBV19; CDR3aa: CASSGGTIGETQYF
j_gene: TRBJ2-5; v_gene: TRBV6-5; CDR3aa: CASSYGGTQETQYF
j_gene: -; v_gene: TRBV4-1; CDR3aa: CASSQSSSGGPSSYEQYF
j_gene: TRBJ2-3; v_gene: TRBV5-1; CDR3aa: CASGEPAGITDTQYF
j_gene: TRBJ2-1; v_gene: TRBV27; CDR3aa: CASSFLAGAYNEQFF
j_gene: TRBJ1-2; v_gene: TRBV5-4; CDR3aa: CASSLRSAVRFGYTF
j_gene: TRBJ2-7; v_gene: TRBV6-5; CDR3aa: CASSGRGKEAYEQYF
j_gene: TRBJ1-3; v_gene: TRBV6-1; CDR3aa: CASRGQGENTIYF
j_gene: TRBJ1-2; v_gene: TRBV19; CDR3aa: CASSRGGQLYGYTF
j_gene: TRBJ2-7; v_gene: TRBV4-2; CDR3aa: CASSQASFYEQYF
j_gene: TRBJ2-5; v_gene: TRBV5-6; CDR3aa: CASSLVARKETQYF
j_gene: TRBJ1-5; v_gene: TRBV7-9; CDR3aa: CASSPMGRGIQPQHF
j_gene: TRBJ1-5; v_gene: TRBV27; CDR3aa: CASSLSGFRDSNQPQHF
j_gene: TRBJ2-2; v_gene: TRBV6-1; CDR3aa: CASSKTGVVAGELFF
j_gene: TRBJ2-1; v_gene: TRBV9; CDR3aa: CASSVAGGSGVYEQFF
j_gene: TRBJ2-7; v_gene: TRBV19; CDR3aa: CASSIVGQRDSYEQYF
j_gene: TRBJ1-6; v_gene: TRBV2; CDR3aa: CASRGQRNNSPLHF
j_gene: TRBJ1-4; v_gene: TRBV7-2; CDR3aa: CASSRSGQRGEKLFF
j_gene: TRBJ2-2; v_gene: TRBV19; CDR3aa: CASNRPGQGARTGELFF
j_gene: TRBJ1-2; v_gene: TRBV29-1; CDR3aa: CSVGTGTQGGGYTF
j_gene: TRBJ2-7; v_gene: TRBV7-2; CDR3aa: CASSYPGQGQYF
j_gene: TRBJ2-7; v_gene: TRBV6-6; CDR3aa: CASTFRLADYEQYF
j_gene: TRBJ2-7; v_gene: TRBV30; CDR3aa: CAWSASQGELEQYF
j_gene: TRBJ1-6; v_gene: TRBV19; CDR3aa: CASSMGTGDSPLHF
j_gene: TRBJ2-7; v_gene: TRBV11-3; CDR3aa: CASSLSPYEQYF
j_gene: TRBJ1-5; v_gene: TRBV7-6; CDR3aa: CASSPRTGSNQPQHF
j_gene: TRBJ2-7; v_gene: TRBV14; CDR3aa: CASSQVDRGREQYF
j_gene: TRBJ2-5; v_gene: TRBV10-3; CDR3aa: CAIRGDSNGRETQYF
j_gene: TRBJ2-3; v_gene: TRBV5-1; CDR3aa: CASSLASYTDTQYF
j_gene: TRBJ2-1; v_gene: TRBV30; CDR3aa: CAWSSGGRGDEQFF
j_gene: TRBJ1-2; v_gene: TRBV4-3; CDR3aa: CASSQEAGRRDYGYTF
j_gene: TRBJ2-7; v_gene: TRBV10-3; CDR3aa: CAIGQGMGYEQYF
j_gene: TRBJ2-3; v_gene: TRBV15; CDR3aa: CATSRDRGPDTQYF
j_gene: TRBJ1-1; v_gene: TRBV11-2; CDR3aa: CASSLIQGAAEAFF
j_gene: TRBJ2-1; v_gene: TRBV9; CDR3aa: CASSSGTGYNEQFF
j_gene: TRBJ2-6; v_gene: TRBV7-2; CDR3aa: CASSLDRAGGSGANVLTF
j_gene: TRBJ1-1; v_gene: TRBV7-2; CDR3aa: CASSPLSGVEAFF
j_gene: TRBJ1-5; v_gene: TRBV15; CDR3aa: CATSRGGGHQPQHF
j_gene: TRBJ2-1; v_gene: TRBV9; CDR3aa: CASSVLSGRGGFNEQFF